This T cell receptor beta chain was retrieved from a study of blood T cell repertoires in COVID-19. About the research overall: The origin of the acute and convalescent COVID-19 samples was the United States, Italy and Spain.

Per the study methods: Amplification of reference gene primers was used by the study to estimate nucleated cell counts. Some clones are missing from TCRdb's copy, which holds only in-frame ones; the method was immunoSEQ multiplex PCR. The V and J calls and the clone size are those of that table, but D and trimming were determined from the DNA. The sample has some 330,000 clones; around 92% are singletons. The Seattle patients, enrolled during active infection, were followed longitudinally. Per germline, CDR1 KGHSH and CDR2 LQKENI. The CDR3 runs to 15 residues. Trimming took 3 bases from V and 7 from J; bases not matched to a gene: 4.

This TCR came from a young woman with COVID-19, enrolled during active disease. Specimen: peripheral blood. This sequence joins TRBV18 and TRBJ2-1, with TRBD2 identical over 12 bases. The CDR3 reads CASSPGLAGRNEQFF. For the CDR3, the DNA is TGTGCCAGCTCACCGGGACTAGCGGGTAGAAATGAGCAGTTCTTC.